These 26 T cell receptor beta chains share one sample of origin, sequenced in a study of blood T cell repertoires in COVID-19. Measured with immunoSEQ multiplex PCR; TCRdb has only the in-frame clones, and not every one. The sample records some 170,000 clones, 82% being singletons. Sample: peripheral blood. These receptors all stem from a woman in her 70s with acute or convalescent COVID-19.

The chain combines TRBV27 with TRBJ1-1; a possible D gene is TRBD1 (5 bases). Looked up from germline, CDR1 is MNHEY and CDR2 is SMNVEV (reference sequence). Trimming left V 2 bases short and J 1 base short, with 8 bases between. The CDR3 loop spans 14 amino acids. CDR3 sequence reads: CASSLRGQNTEAFF. As DNA, the CDR3 is TGTGCCAGCAGTTTACGAGGACAGAACACTGAAGCTTTCTTT.

This clone is labeled medium-sized. The chain uses TRBV19 and TRBJ2-7, with D perhaps matching TRBD2 (7 bases). The CDR3 spans 14 residues. Trimming left V 3 bases short and J 2 bases short, with 11 bases between. Germline assignment: CDR1 LNHDA and CDR2 SQIVND (reference sequence). The CDR3 here is CASSMRGGAYEQYF. In nucleotides, the CDR3 is TGTGCCAGTAGTATGCGAGGGGGGGCCTACGAGCAGTACTTC.

The chain recombines TRBV30 with TRBJ1-4, with D possibly matching TRBD1 (6 bases). In germline, CDR1 is GTSNPN, CDR2 SVGIG (reference sequence). Trimming pared 4 bases from V and 0 bases from J, leaving 15 bases between. The CDR3 consists of 16 residues. CDR3 in amino acids: CAWTRGRGATNEKLFF. In DNA form, the CDR3 reads TGTGCCTGGACTCGGGGGCGGGGGGCAACTAATGAAAAACTGTTTTTT.

The CDR3 region is CASSAGGGRGTEAFF. In DNA form, the CDR3 reads TGTGCCAGCAGCGCTGGTGGGGGGAGAGGCACTGAAGCTTTCTTT. The V and J genes are TRBV7-9 and TRBJ1-1; D is perhaps TRBD1 (5 bases). V was shortened by 5 bases and J by 4 bases, with 17 bases between the two germline ends. Looked up from germline, CDR1 is SEHNR and CDR2 is FQNEAQ (reference sequence). The CDR3 contains 15 residues. Full variable domain (outside the CDR3, taken from reference TRBV7-9 and TRBJ1-1): DTGVSQNPRHKITKRGQNVTFRCDPISEHNRLYWYRQTLGQGPEFLTYFQNEAQLEKSRLLSDRFSAERPKGSFSTLEIQRTEQGDSAMYLCASSAGGGRGTEAFFGQGTRLTVV.

The rearrangement joins TRBV19 to TRBJ2-4; TRBD1 matches 7 bases. This CDR3 spans 15 amino acids. Germline CDR1 is LNHDA and CDR2 is SQIVND (reference sequence). V trimming: 6 bases; J trimming: 0 bases; junction bases outside the gene matches: 5. The CDR3 loop is CASSTGVGAKNIQYF. The CDR3 DNA reads as TGTGCCAGTAGCACAGGGGTGGGAGCCAAAAACATTCAGTACTTC.

V and J are TRBV9 and TRBJ2-7, with D perhaps TRBD2 (5 bases). V shed 5 bases and J shed 5 bases, with 11 bases lying between them. CDR1 and CDR2 from the germline V gene are SGDLS and YYNGEE. The CDR3 runs to 12 residues. CDR3 DNA sequence: TGTGCCAGCAGTACTAGATTCGACGAGCAGTACTTC. As protein: CASSTRFDEQYF. Looking up the rest from reference TRBV9 and TRBJ2-7 gives the full variable domain: DSGVTQTPKHLITATGQRVTLRCSPRSGDLSVYWYQQSLDQGLQFLIQYYNGEERAKGNILERFSAQQFPDLHSELNLSSLELGDSALYFCASSTRFDEQYFGPGTRLTVT.

The rearrangement links TRBV27 to TRBJ2-7; possible D gene TRBD2, 6 bases. The CDR3 is made up of 12 amino acids. The V and J ends lost 7 bases and 5 bases respectively, with 12 bases between them. Germline V gene data show CDR1 as MNHEY and CDR2 as SMNVEV (reference sequence). For the CDR3, the DNA is TGTGCCAGCAACCCGCCGGGGGACGAGCAGTACTTC. Translated: CASNPPGDEQYF.

The chain recombines TRBV6-6 with TRBJ2-6, with a tentative D call TRBD1 (6 bases). The CDR3 loop spans 15 amino acids. The germline V gene encodes CDR1 MNHNY and CDR2 SVGAGI (reference sequence). V lost 5 bases to trimming and J lost 1 base, with 9 bases between them. CDR3 protein: CASSITGSGANVLTF. The CDR3 DNA sequence: TGTGCCAGCAGTATTACAGGGTCTGGGGCCAACGTCCTGACTTTC.

The rearrangement links TRBV28 to TRBJ1-6, with D unclear. The CDR3 has 17 residues. Germline values: CDR1 MDHEN, CDR2 SYDVKM. V was clipped by 6 bases and J by 2 bases, with 17 bases between them. The CDR3 is CASRRILTGAYNSPLHF. In DNA, the CDR3 is TGTGCCAGCAGGAGGATCCTGACGGGAGCCTATAATTCACCCCTCCACTTT. The variable domain in full, with the rest retrieved from reference TRBV28 and TRBJ1-6, is DVKVTQSSRYLVKRTGEKVFLECVQDMDHENMFWYRQDPGLGLRLIYFSYDVKMKEKGDIPEGYSVSREKKERFSLILESASTNQTSMYLCASRRILTGAYNSPLHFGNGTRLTVT.

J is TRBJ2-5 and V is TRBV3-1 (or the pseudogene TRBV3-2); D possibly corresponds to TRBD2 (6 bases). The CDR3 length is 14 residues. The V gene's germline CDR1 is LGHDT and CDR2 YNNKEL (reference sequence). Trimming pared 4 bases from V and 5 bases from J, leaving 14 bases between. The CDR3 sequence: CASSPSGLLETQYF. CDR3 nucleotides: TGTGCCAGCAGCCCAAGCGGGCTGCTTGAGACCCAGTACTTC.

In its sample, this clone was seen once. CDR3 bases: TGTGCCAGCAGCCTTTATGCGGATCAGCCCCAGCATTTT. Translating gives CASSLYADQPQHF. The chain has TRBV27 and TRBJ1-5; D unclear. The V end lost 6 bases, the J end lost 5 bases, and 11 bases lay between the germline ends. This CDR3 contains 13 residues. Germline CDR1 and CDR2: MNHEY and SMNVEV (reference sequence).

The chain joins TRBV10-3 to TRBJ2-1; 11 nucleotides agree with TRBD2. CDR1 and CDR2 from the germline V gene are ENHRY and SYGVKD. The CDR3 totals 16 residues. Unmatched junction bases numbered 5, after V lost 3 bases and J lost 4 bases. This CDR3 is CAISDPTSGTYNEQFF. The CDR3 DNA follows: TGTGCCATCAGTGACCCGACTAGCGGGACTTACAATGAGCAGTTCTTC.

V and J are TRBV4-2 and TRBJ1-2; D is unclear. V dropped 4 bases and J dropped 4 bases, with 13 bases sitting between them. The germline V gene has CDR1 LGHNA and CDR2 YNFKEQ. The CDR3 spans 14 residues. In nucleotides, the CDR3 is TGTGCCAGCAGCCCCCGAACAGCTGGCTATGGCTACACCTTC. Its translation is CASSPRTAGYGYTF.

The chain links TRBV9 to TRBJ2-3; 12 nucleotides match TRBD2. Germline values: CDR1 SGDLS, CDR2 YYNGEE. V lost 3 bases and J lost 4; bases outside the gene matches: 18. The CDR3 sequence is 20 residues long. CDR3 nucleotides: TGTGCCAGCAGCGCCCGCCCGAGGGGTCGACTAGCGGGGGAAGCAGATACGCAGTATTTT. This sequence encodes CASSARPRGRLAGEADTQYF.

This rearrangement joins TRBV6-5 to TRBJ1-6; no clear D gene. Germline lookup yields CDR1 MNHEY and CDR2 SVGAGI. The V gene lost 6 bases and the J gene lost 6 bases, with 6 bases spanning the gap. The CDR3 covers 12 residues. Here the CDR3 DNA reads TGTGCCAGCAGCCTTGTTAATTCACCCCTCCACTTT. As protein: CASSLVNSPLHF.

This chain joins TRBV7-2 and TRBJ2-3; D is unclear. The CDR3 totals 13 residues. Between the trimmed V and J ends, which lost 5 bases and 0 bases, there was a span of 6 bases. Germline assignment: CDR1 SGHTA and CDR2 FQGNSA. The CDR3 region is CASSLLSTDTQYF. As DNA, the CDR3 is TGTGCCAGCAGCCTCCTTAGCACAGATACGCAGTATTTT.

V and J are TRBV11-2 and TRBJ2-7; 10 bases fit TRBD2. This CDR3 contains 15 residues. The J segment lost 0 bases and the V segment lost 5 bases, leaving 4 bases of the junction unmatched. Germline V gene lookup returns CDR1 SGHAT and CDR2 FQNNGV. CDR3 sequence (DNA): TGTGCCAGCAGCCCCACTAGCGGGATCTCCTACGAGCAGTACTTC. This sequence encodes CASSPTSGISYEQYF.

V gene TRBV10-3 combines with J gene TRBJ2-2; perhaps TRBD1 as D (5 bases). CDR1 and CDR2 (germline): ENHRY, SYGVKD. CDR3 length: 14 residues. The germline V and J ends were trimmed by 3 bases and 1 base, with 6 bases remaining between them. The CDR3 spells CAISDQGNTGELFF. The CDR3 DNA reads as TGTGCCATCAGTGACCAGGGGAACACCGGGGAGCTGTTTTTT.

The rearrangement uses TRBV6-5 and TRBJ2-1; D may be TRBD1 (5 bases). The V gene's germline CDR1 is MNHEY and CDR2 SVGAGI. Trimming pared 0 bases from V and 3 bases from J, leaving 9 bases between. The CDR3 is 15 amino acids. The CDR3 region has the DNA TGTGCCAGCAGTTACTCTACAGGAGTCTACAATGAGCAGTTCTTC. Its protein is CASSYSTGVYNEQFF.

This rearrangement joins TRBV4-1 to TRBJ2-2; D call uncertain. Trimming took off 4 bases at V and 7 bases at J, with 16 bases between the two ends. Looked up from germline, CDR1 is MGHRA and CDR2 is YSYEKL. The CDR3 totals 15 residues. DNA of the CDR3: TGCGCCAGCAGCCCGAGAGGAAACATGGACGGGGAGCTGTTTTTT. This gives the protein CASSPRGNMDGELFF.

The chain carries TRBV4-1 and TRBJ1-2; perhaps TRBD1 as D (6 bases). With 2 bases removed from V and 5 bases from J, the gap between germline ends came to 15 bases. The CDR3 is 15 residues long. Germline assignment: CDR1 MGHRA and CDR2 YSYEKL. The CDR3 coding sequence is TGCGCCAGCAGCCAACGCGGGGGGGCCGGTTATGGCTACACCTTC. It specifies CASSQRGGAGYGYTF.

The chain employs TRBV6-5 and TRBJ2-7, with a tentative D call TRBD1 (6 bases). CDR1 is MNHEY, CDR2 SVGAGI, per germline. Trimming removed 6 bases from V and 2 bases from J, with 11 bases in between. The CDR3 loop spans 13 amino acids. The CDR3 spells CASSSGVAYEQYF. The CDR3 DNA follows: TGTGCCAGCAGCTCAGGGGTCGCCTACGAGCAGTACTTC.

This chain connects TRBV6-5 to TRBJ1-5; no clear D gene. The CDR3 is 15 residues long. Germline CDR1 is MNHEY and CDR2 is SVGAGI. V shed 6 bases and J shed 0 bases, with 12 bases lying between them. Here the CDR3 DNA reads TGTGCCAGCAGGCCCGACATGAATAGCAATCAGCCCCAGCATTTT. Protein: CASRPDMNSNQPQHF.

V and J are TRBV28 and TRBJ2-5; 13 positions match TRBD2. V lost 4 bases and J lost 2; bases outside the gene matches: 7. CDR3 length: 17 amino acids. Per the germline V gene, CDR1 is MDHEN and CDR2 is SYDVKM. The CDR3 DNA is TGTGCCAGCAGTTGCGAAGGACTAGCGGGAGAGCAAGAGACCCAGTACTTC. This gives the protein CASSCEGLAGEQETQYF.

The rearrangement joins TRBV6-5 to TRBJ1-2; D is perhaps TRBD1 (5 bases). Germline V gene data show CDR1 as MNHEY and CDR2 as SVGAGI. This CDR3 is built from 13 residues. Trimming cost V 6 bases and J 1 base, with 9 bases left between them. The CDR3 nucleotides read TGTGCCAGCAGGATGGGGGGTAACTATGGCTACACCTTC. As protein: CASRMGGNYGYTF.

The chain combines TRBV24-1 with TRBJ1-2; D is possibly TRBD1 (5 bases). Germline V lookup: CDR1 KGHDR, CDR2 SFDVKD. The CDR3 loop spans 11 amino acids. The V gene lost 9 bases and the J gene lost 3 bases, with 7 bases spanning the gap. This chain's CDR3 is CATQGDYGYTF. The DNA for the CDR3 is TGTGCCACCCAGGGCGACTATGGCTACACCTTC.